The entry below describes one TCR beta chain. Its specificity is unknown. CDR1 is SEHNR and CDR2 is FQNEAQ in the germline V gene (reference sequence). The CDR3 is 16 amino acids. V lost 5 bases, J lost 5 bases, and 15 bases stayed unmatched. Sequencing used immunoSEQ multiplex PCR; TCRdb keeps in-frame clones, though not all of them. The sample holds roughly 120,000 clones, around 88% seen once. This sample is part of a study of T cell responses to AZD1222 COVID-19 vaccine. Study observations and caveats: All repertoire sampling was performed exclusively after the peak T cell response. Most donors were white British and more were female, and clonal diversity was possibly underestimated. Two doses of AZD1222 preceded a rise in Spike-specific TCR breadth and depth.

This receptor was obtained from an adult in good health. The chain is built from TRBV7-9 and TRBJ2-7; 7 bases agree with TRBD2. The sequencing used peripheral blood, collected on day 0 of AZD1222 vaccination. The CDR3 loop reads CASSQKGGDYANEQYF. DNA for the CDR3: TGTGCCAGCAGCCAAAAGGGAGGGGACTATGCCAACGAGCAGTACTTC. Full variable domain (remainder filled in from reference TRBV7-9 and TRBJ2-7): DTGVSQNPRHKITKRGQNVTFRCDPISEHNRLYWYRQTLGQGPEFLTYFQNEAQLEKSRLLSDRFSAERPKGSFSTLEIQRTEQGDSAMYLCASSQKGGDYANEQYFGPGTRLTVT.